This entry lists 17 T cell receptor beta chains sequenced from one sample in a study of blood T cell repertoires in COVID-19. Using immunoSEQ multiplex PCR, the repertoire was profiled, and TCRdb retains in-frame clones only, with some absent. This table holds approximately 140,000 clones, 70% to 90% found once. The source material was peripheral blood. Receptor source: a man aged 65 to 79 with active COVID-19.

The chain joins TRBV6-1 to TRBJ2-1; 9 nucleotides agree with TRBD1. The CDR3 sequence is 15 residues long. From germline, CDR1 is MNHNS and CDR2 SASEGT. V was clipped by 1 base and J by 8 bases; unmatched bases: 6. DNA for the CDR3: TGTGCCAGCAGTGAAGATGGGACAGGGTACGATGAGCAGTTCTTC. Translation gives CASSEDGTGYDEQFF.

Only one count was recorded for this clone. The gene calls are TRBV19 and TRBJ2-5; 14 nucleotides line up with TRBD2. Germline V lookup: CDR1 LNHDA, CDR2 SQIVND (reference sequence). The CDR3 has 18 amino acids. J was trimmed by 2 bases and V by 4 bases; bases with no gene match: 9. Here the CDR3 reads CASSTGTSGRGAQETQYF. DNA for the CDR3: TGTGCCAGTAGTACCGGGACTAGCGGGAGAGGGGCTCAAGAGACCCAGTACTTC. Drawing the rest from reference TRBV19 and TRBJ2-5, the complete variable domain is DGGITQSPKYLFRKEGQNVTLSCEQNLNHDAMYWYRQDPGQGLRLIYYSQIVNDFQKGDIAEGYSVSREKKESFPLTVTSAQKNPTAFYLCASSTGTSGRGAQETQYFGPGTRLLVL.

The V call is TRBV2, the J call TRBJ1-5; tentatively, D is TRBD1 (5 bases). CDR3 length: 15 amino acids. Germline-derived CDR1 and CDR2 are SNHLY and FYNNEI. Trimming cost V 4 bases and J 3 bases, with 13 bases left between them. The CDR3 DNA is TGTGCCAGCAGTGTGGGACTCGAAAACAATCAGCCCCAGCATTTT. It translates to CASSVGLENNQPQHF.

The rearrangement joins TRBV5-5 to TRBJ1-2; TRBD1 aligns across 10 bases. This CDR3 is built from 17 residues. CDR1 SGHKS and CDR2 YYEKEE come from the germline V gene (reference sequence). The ends lost 5 bases at V and 4 bases at J; junction bases unmatched: 14. The CDR3 loop reads CASSSGTGVIRSYGYTF. The CDR3, as DNA: TGTGCCAGCAGTTCCGGGACAGGGGTGATTCGGTCCTATGGCTACACCTTC.

The rearrangement links TRBV19 to TRBJ2-7; 7 bases are a match to TRBD1. The CDR3 is 16 residues long. V dropped 5 bases and J dropped 2; count of bases not matched to a gene: 12. Germline values: CDR1 LNHDA, CDR2 SQIVND (reference sequence). Here the CDR3 DNA reads TGTGCCAGTAGTTCCAACCTGGACAGGCCAGCCTACGAGCAGTACTTC. It translates to CASSSNLDRPAYEQYF.

This clone was found a few times. V usage is TRBV7-9 and J usage is TRBJ2-7; 7 nucleotides match TRBD2. Trimming at V came to 3 bases and at J to 6 bases, leaving 8 bases not matched to a gene. CDR1 is SEHNR and CDR2 is FQNEAQ in the germline V gene (reference sequence). There are 14 residues in the CDR3. CDR3 sequence: CASSFVGLRAEQYF. CDR3 DNA sequence: TGTGCCAGCAGCTTTGTGGGACTAAGAGCCGAGCAGTACTTC.

This chain joins TRBV28 and TRBJ1-5; 9 positions agree with TRBD1. Per germline, CDR1 MDHEN and CDR2 SYDVKM. With 3 bases clipped from V and 6 bases from J, the junction kept 6 bases outside the gene matches. This CDR3 spans 15 amino acids. The CDR3 DNA follows: TGTGCCAGCAGTTTTCCGACAGGGGGTGGTCAGCCCCAGCATTTT. This gives the protein CASSFPTGGGQPQHF.

This chain links TRBV5-1 with TRBJ2-1, with a tentative D call TRBD1 (6 bases). The CDR3 contains 14 residues. CDR1 is SGHRS, CDR2 YFSETQ, per germline. Trimming left V 0 bases short and J 10 bases short, with 14 bases between. The CDR3 loop reads CASSLVAGVNEQFF. The CDR3 DNA is TGCGCCAGCAGCTTGGTGGCAGGGGTCAACGAGCAGTTCTTC.

V and J are TRBV19 and TRBJ1-5; no definite D call. This CDR3 contains 14 residues. V was shortened by 6 bases and J by 4 bases, with 13 bases between the two germline ends. Germline lookup yields CDR1 LNHDA and CDR2 SQIVND (reference sequence). The CDR3 protein is CASREGQHNQPQHF. CDR3 in DNA: TGTGCCAGTAGGGAGGGTCAGCATAATCAGCCCCAGCATTTT.

The J gene is TRBJ2-7, the V gene TRBV11-1; D is perhaps TRBD2 (6 bases). Trimming left V 3 bases short and J 6 bases short, with 15 bases between. CDR1 and CDR2 (germline): SGHAT, FQDESV (reference sequence). The CDR3 is 14 amino acids. The CDR3 DNA is TGTGCCAGCAGCTTCTCTGGGGGGATGGGCGAGCAGTACTTC. It codes for CASSFSGGMGEQYF.

The chain links TRBV21-1 to TRBJ1-5; the table calls TRBD1, which could not be checked here. TRBV21-1 has pseudogene status. The length of the CDR3 is 16 residues. CDR3: CASSKTRVYGNQPQHF. CDR3 DNA sequence: TGTGCCAGCAGCAAAACCAGGGTATACGGCAATCAGCCCCAGCATTTT.

The chain links TRBV29-1 to TRBJ2-3; D is perhaps TRBD2 (6 bases). This CDR3 comprises 14 residues. V lost 6 bases to trimming and J lost 1 base, with 14 bases between them. Germline-derived CDR1 and CDR2 are SQVTM and ANQGSEA. This CDR3 is CSVSEGLGTDTQYF. The CDR3 DNA follows: TGCAGCGTATCGGAGGGCCTTGGCACAGATACGCAGTATTTT.

The chain combines TRBV29-1 with TRBJ2-5; 7 bases match TRBD1. V lost 7 bases to trimming and J lost 2 bases; unmatched junction nucleotides: 10. Germline values: CDR1 SQVTM, CDR2 ANQGSEA. The CDR3 is made up of 14 amino acids. The CDR3 region is CSAKNRGRQETQYF. The CDR3 DNA reads as TGCAGCGCCAAAAACAGGGGCCGGCAAGAGACCCAGTACTTC.

The chain combines TRBV7-9 with TRBJ2-2, with 7 positions matching TRBD2. The CDR3 covers 15 residues. Germline trimming cut 3 bases from V and 6 bases from J; bases unmatched to any gene: 7. CDR1 and CDR2 from the germline V gene are SEHNR and FQNEAQ (reference sequence). As DNA, the CDR3 is TGTGCCAGCAGCTTTTTCGGCGGGAGTGCCGGGGAGCTGTTTTTT. Translated, it gives CASSFFGGSAGELFF. Drawing the rest from reference TRBV7-9 and TRBJ2-2, the complete variable domain is DTGVSQNPRHKITKRGQNVTFRCDPISEHNRLYWYRQTLGQGPEFLTYFQNEAQLEKSRLLSDRFSAERPKGSFSTLEIQRTEQGDSAMYLCASSFFGGSAGELFFGEGSRLTVL.

V gene TRBV19 combines with J gene TRBJ2-7; 7 bases are shared with TRBD1. CDR3 length: 16 residues. The junction had 13 bases not matched to a gene; V was cut back by 6 bases and J by 2 bases. CDR1 and CDR2 from the germline V gene are LNHDA and SQIVND (reference sequence). The CDR3 protein is CASSQDATGLPYEQYF. CDR3 DNA: TGTGCCAGTAGCCAAGACGCGACAGGGTTGCCCTACGAGCAGTACTTC.

The chain carries TRBV18 and TRBJ2-2; TRBD1 is a possible D gene (6 bases). The CDR3 has 16 residues. V was clipped by 4 bases and J by 0 bases, with 12 bases between them. Germline V gene sequence: CDR1 KGHSH, CDR2 LQKENI. CDR3 amino acids: CASSQGVPSNTGELFF. The CDR3 nucleotides are TGTGCCAGCTCACAGGGGGTACCTTCGAACACCGGGGAGCTGTTTTTT.

This chain joins TRBV7-9 and TRBJ2-2; tentative D call: TRBD2 (6 bases). The CDR3 is 15 amino acids. In germline, CDR1 is SEHNR, CDR2 FQNEAQ (reference sequence). V lost 6 bases and J lost 2, with 13 bases in between. CDR3 coding DNA: TGTGCCAGCAGTTTTACCGGACTAAACACCGGGGAGCTGTTTTTT. Protein: CASSFTGLNTGELFF.